This passage covers 18 T cell receptor beta chains from one sample sequenced in a study of T-cell reconstitution after alpha-beta-depleted transplantation in children. The library targeted TCRbeta and was prepared with unique molecular identifiers. Each CDR3 protein gets one entry after TCRdb re-called the PCR reads with MiXCR. The sample has over 550,000 distinct CDR3 sequences; over 9.5% are singletons. The sequencing used PBMCs from the stem cell graft donor, collected from the stem cell graft. These receptor sequences come from a human donor who donated a stem cell graft to a child with acute myeloid leukemia.

The rearrangement joins TRBV7-2 to TRBJ2-1; TRBD2 agrees at 8 bases. Germline CDR1 is SGHTA and CDR2 is FQGNSA. V was pared by 1 base and J by 6 bases, with 5 bases of the junction left unmatched. This CDR3 contains 15 residues. CDR3 nucleotide sequence: TGTGCCAGCAGCTTAGATACTAGCGGAGCCAATGAGCAGTTCTTC. This gives the protein CASSLDTSGANEQFF.

The chain uses TRBV12-3 or TRBV12-4 and TRBJ2-1; tentatively, D is TRBD2 (7 bases). The CDR3 has 12 amino acids. Trimming pared 2 bases from V and 16 bases from J, leaving 15 bases between. The CDR3: CASSLWGGSDFF. CDR3 nucleotide sequence: TGTGCCAGCAGTTTATGGGGGGGCTCGGATTTCTTC.

Ten or more counts support this clonotype. The CDR3 DNA reads TGTGCCAGCAGCCCTCACGGAATGAACACTGAAGCTTTCTTT. Translated, it gives CASSPHGMNTEAFF. The V and J genes are TRBV7-9 and TRBJ1-1; D not resolved. This CDR3 contains 14 residues. Germline lookup yields CDR1 SEHNR and CDR2 FQNEAQ (reference sequence). V lost 5 bases and J 0 bases, leaving 10 bases between the germline ends.

This clonotype was recorded a few times. The J gene is TRBJ2-3, the V gene TRBV6-2 or TRBV6-3; TRBD2 matches at 7 bases. V gave up 8 bases and J gave up 6 bases; unmatched junction bases: 2. This CDR3 has 11 residues. The germline gives CDR1 MNHEY, CDR2 SVGEGT. CDR3 region: CASGTTDTQYF. As DNA, the CDR3 is TGTGCCAGCGGGACTACCGATACGCAGTATTTT.

The V gene is TRBV20-1, the J gene TRBJ2-5, with D maybe TRBD1 (5 bases). The CDR3 extends over 11 amino acids. Between the trimmed V and J ends, which lost 3 bases and 5 bases, there was a span of 7 bases. The germline CDR1 and CDR2 sequences are DFQATT and SNEGSKA (reference sequence). The CDR3 DNA sequence: TGCAGTGCTAGGGGGCGGGAGACCCAGTACTTC. Translating gives CSARGRETQYF.

The genes are TRBV30 and TRBJ2-3, with 7 positions matching TRBD1. V shed 0 bases, J shed 5 bases, and the junction held 5 bases outside the gene matches. CDR1 and CDR2 (germline): GTSNPN, SVGIG (reference sequence). The CDR3 covers 14 residues. CDR3 nucleotide sequence: TGTGCCTGGAGTGTACCCCCAGGGGGAGATACGCAGTATTTT. The encoded protein is CAWSVPPGGDTQYF.

This clonotype was recorded a few times. This chain joins TRBV6-2 or TRBV6-3 and TRBJ2-1; D might be TRBD1 or TRBD2, each matching 5 bases. The V end was cut by 0 bases, the J end by 5 bases, with 11 bases between. Looked up from germline, CDR1 is MNHEY and CDR2 is SVGEGT. The CDR3 loop spans 15 amino acids. This CDR3 is CASSYSTVGDNEQFF. The CDR3 DNA is TGTGCCAGCAGTTACTCCACAGTGGGGGACAATGAGCAGTTCTTC.

The chain uses TRBV2 and TRBJ1-4, with TRBD1 matching 7 bases. CDR1 is SNHLY, CDR2 FYNNEI, per germline. This CDR3 is built from 16 residues. J gave up 8 bases and V 4 bases, and 13 bases lay outside the gene matches. The CDR3 DNA reads TGTGCCAGCAGTGTGCCACAGGGGACGGTAGAAGAAAAACTGTTTTTT. Its translation: CASSVPQGTVEEKLFF.

The chain carries TRBV12-3 or TRBV12-4 and TRBJ2-5, with D possibly matching TRBD1 (7 bases). This CDR3 is built from 14 residues. V was trimmed by 6 bases and J by 3 bases, leaving 14 bases between them. CDR3 region: CASRLSRGEETQYF. CDR3 bases: TGTGCCAGCAGGCTATCCAGGGGGGAAGAGACCCAGTACTTC.

The chain uses TRBV12-3 or TRBV12-4 and TRBJ2-3, with no clear D. Trimming shortened V by 6 bases and J by 4 bases, and 8 bases separated the two germline ends. This CDR3 spans 12 amino acids. In DNA, the CDR3 is TGTGCCAGCAGAACTCTAGCAGATACGCAGTATTTT. It encodes CASRTLADTQYF.

This clonotype appeared a few times. V and J are TRBV5-1 and TRBJ2-3; no firm D call. This CDR3 contains 14 residues. Germline loops: CDR1 SGHRS, CDR2 YFSETQ. Trimming removed 4 bases from V and 4 bases from J, with 13 bases in between. CDR3 sequence (DNA): TGCGCCAGCAGCCCGGGTCTCCCCGCAGATACGCAGTATTTT. Translation: CASSPGLPADTQYF.

There are a few counts of this clonotype. The chain joins TRBV11-2 to TRBJ2-3; D not resolved. Looked up from germline, CDR1 is SGHAT and CDR2 is FQNNGV. V was clipped by 5 bases and J by 3 bases, with 18 bases between them. The CDR3 covers 16 residues. CDR3 region: CASSPRGWGSTDTQYF. In DNA form, the CDR3 reads TGTGCCAGCAGCCCCAGAGGCTGGGGTAGTACAGATACGCAGTATTTT.

There are a few counts of this clonotype. The gene calls are TRBV29-1 and TRBJ1-1, with a weak D call TRBD1 (5 bases). Per germline, CDR1 SQVTM and CDR2 ANQGSEA. V shed 7 bases and J shed 4 bases, with 13 bases lying between them. This CDR3 spans 12 amino acids. CDR3 protein: CSAARDGTEAFF. The CDR3 nucleotides read TGCAGCGCCGCGCGGGACGGCACTGAAGCTTTCTTT.

The chain has TRBV9 and TRBJ1-1, with D possibly TRBD1 on 5 matching bases. Germline values: CDR1 SGDLS, CDR2 YYNGEE. V was shortened by 1 base and J by 4 bases, with 14 bases between the two germline ends. The CDR3 contains 15 residues. In DNA form, the CDR3 reads TGTGCCAGCAGCGTATCCGGGGGACGGGGCACTGAAGCTTTCTTT. It translates to CASSVSGGRGTEAFF.

CDR3 amino acids: CASSQGSNNSPLHF. The CDR3, as DNA: TGTGCCAGCAGCCAAGGGTCTAATAATTCACCCCTCCACTTT. The V call is TRBV12-3 or TRBV12-4, the J call TRBJ1-6; D remains ambiguous. Between the trimmed V and J ends, which lost 6 bases and 5 bases, there was a span of 11 bases. The CDR3 totals 14 residues.

This clonotype was counted between two and nine times. This chain joins TRBV30 and TRBJ2-7; 9 positions match TRBD2. The CDR3 contains 12 residues. The germline V gene encodes CDR1 GTSNPN and CDR2 SVGIG (reference sequence). Here the CDR3 DNA reads TGTGCTTCTAGCGGGATGGACTACGAGCAGTACTTC. Its protein product is CASSGMDYEQYF.

The genes are TRBV6-4 and TRBJ1-1, with D perhaps TRBD1 (5 bases). Trimming removed 4 bases at V and 0 bases at J, with 21 bases between. Germline CDR1 reads MRHNA; CDR2 reads SNTAGT. The CDR3 length is 18 residues. The CDR3 spells CASSASGTLWNLNTEAFF. The CDR3 region has the DNA TGTGCCAGCAGTGCCAGTGGGACCTTGTGGAACCTGAACACTGAAGCTTTCTTT.

Comment on this clonotype: The CDR3 carries no conserved terminal phenylalanine or tryptophan, so it likely arises from a read error. This chain joins TRBV30 and TRBJ2-1; TRBD2 matches 14 bases. Unmatched junction bases numbered 1, after V lost 4 bases and J lost 8 bases. The CDR3 has 13 residues. CDR1 is GTSNPN, CDR2 SVGIG, per germline (reference sequence). The CDR3 region is CAWTGLAGDEQFL. The CDR3, as DNA: TGTGCCTGGACGGGACTAGCGGGAGATGAGCAGTTCCTC.